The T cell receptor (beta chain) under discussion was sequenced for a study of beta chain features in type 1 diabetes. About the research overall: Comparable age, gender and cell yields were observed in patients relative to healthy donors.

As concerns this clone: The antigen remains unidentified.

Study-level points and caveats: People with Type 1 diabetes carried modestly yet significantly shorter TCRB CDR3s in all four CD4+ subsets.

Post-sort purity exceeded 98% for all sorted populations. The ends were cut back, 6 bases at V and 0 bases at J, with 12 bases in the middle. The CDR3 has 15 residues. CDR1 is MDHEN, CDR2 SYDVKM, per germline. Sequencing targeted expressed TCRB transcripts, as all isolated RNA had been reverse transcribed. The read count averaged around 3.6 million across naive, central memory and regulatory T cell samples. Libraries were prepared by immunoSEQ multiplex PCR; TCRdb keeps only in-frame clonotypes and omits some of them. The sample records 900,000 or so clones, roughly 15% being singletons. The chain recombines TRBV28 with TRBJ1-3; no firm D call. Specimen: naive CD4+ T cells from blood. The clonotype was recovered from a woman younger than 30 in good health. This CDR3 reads CASRTRALSGNTIYF. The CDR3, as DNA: TGTGCCAGCAGGACAAGGGCGCTCTCTGGAAACACCATATATTTT.